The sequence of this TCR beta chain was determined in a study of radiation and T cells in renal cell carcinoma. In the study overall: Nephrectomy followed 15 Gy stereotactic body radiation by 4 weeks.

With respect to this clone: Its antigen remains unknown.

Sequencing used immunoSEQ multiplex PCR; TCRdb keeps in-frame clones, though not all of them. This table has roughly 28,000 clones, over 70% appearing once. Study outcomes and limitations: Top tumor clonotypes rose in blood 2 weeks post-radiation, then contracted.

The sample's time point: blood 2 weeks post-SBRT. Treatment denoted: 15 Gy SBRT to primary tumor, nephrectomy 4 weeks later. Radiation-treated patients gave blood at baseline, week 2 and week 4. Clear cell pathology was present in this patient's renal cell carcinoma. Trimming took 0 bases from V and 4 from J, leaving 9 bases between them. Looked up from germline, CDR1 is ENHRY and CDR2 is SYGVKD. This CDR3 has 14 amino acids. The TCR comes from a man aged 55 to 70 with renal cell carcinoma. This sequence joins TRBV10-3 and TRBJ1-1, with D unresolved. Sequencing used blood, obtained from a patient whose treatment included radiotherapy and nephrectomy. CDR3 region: CAISESQVSTEAFF. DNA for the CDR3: TGTGCCATCAGTGAGTCGCAGGTGAGCACTGAAGCTTTCTTT.